One sample yielded the 4 T cell receptor beta chains listed below, sequenced in a study of shared clonotypes between healthy human individuals. Clones were sequenced by immunoSEQ multiplex PCR, and TCRdb holds only the in-frame ones, with some missing. The table includes 1.5 million to 2.5 million clones, around 96% detected once. Naive CD8 cells lacked CD45RO, underwent positive selection for CCR7 and left out terminally differentiated effector memory CD45RA+ cells. The sequenced sample consisted of naive CD8+ T cells sorted from blood. The receptors originated from a young man in good health.

About this clone: The same CDR3 can be traced to other DNA sequences in this sample. The chain joins TRBV27 to TRBJ2-1; tentatively, D is TRBD2 (5 bases). Trimming cost V 5 bases and J 4 bases, with 6 bases left between them. The CDR3 has 12 amino acids. Germline CDR1 reads MNHEY; CDR2 reads SMNVEV (reference sequence). The CDR3 here is CASSTGYNEQFF. The CDR3 nucleotides are TGTGCCAGCAGTACGGGGTACAATGAGCAGTTCTTC.

This clone was counted a single time. The rearrangement links TRBV11-2 to TRBJ2-1, with 8 bases identical to TRBD1. This CDR3 has 14 amino acids. Germline V gene lookup returns CDR1 SGHAT and CDR2 FQNNGV. The trim removed 3 bases at V and 10 bases at J, leaving 8 bases unmatched. The CDR3 is CASSFLQGAREQFF. DNA for the CDR3: TGTGCCAGCAGCTTCCTGCAGGGGGCACGGGAGCAGTTCTTC.

The V call is TRBV9, the J call TRBJ1-5; D is possibly TRBD1 (6 bases). The CDR3 has 17 amino acids. The ends were cut back, 2 bases at V and 1 base at J, with 16 bases in the middle. Germline V gene lookup returns CDR1 SGDLS and CDR2 YYNGEE. CDR3 residues: CASSVRGGGPSNQPQHF. CDR3 in DNA: TGTGCCAGCAGCGTTAGGGGGGGAGGACCCAGCAATCAGCCCCAGCATTTT.

The gene calls are TRBV2 and TRBJ2-7, with D perhaps TRBD2 (6 bases). The germline V gene has CDR1 SNHLY and CDR2 FYNNEI. This CDR3 is built from 13 residues. The V end lost 5 bases, the J end lost 3 bases, and 11 bases lay between the germline ends. CDR3 protein: CASSSGLYYEQYF. The CDR3 region has the DNA TGTGCCAGCAGTTCGGGACTCTACTACGAGCAGTACTTC.